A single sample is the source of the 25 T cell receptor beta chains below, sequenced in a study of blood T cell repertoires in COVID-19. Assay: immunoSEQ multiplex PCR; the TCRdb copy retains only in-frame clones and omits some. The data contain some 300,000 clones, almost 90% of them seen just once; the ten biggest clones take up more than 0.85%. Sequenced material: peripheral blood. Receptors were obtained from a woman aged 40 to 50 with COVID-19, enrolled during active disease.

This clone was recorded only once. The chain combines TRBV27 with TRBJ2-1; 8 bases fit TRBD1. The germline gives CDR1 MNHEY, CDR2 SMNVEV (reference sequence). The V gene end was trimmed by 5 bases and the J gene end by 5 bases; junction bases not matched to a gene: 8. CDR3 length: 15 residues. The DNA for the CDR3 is TGTGCCAGCAGTCCAACCGGGACAGGTAACAATGAGCAGTTCTTC. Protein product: CASSPTGTGNNEQFF.

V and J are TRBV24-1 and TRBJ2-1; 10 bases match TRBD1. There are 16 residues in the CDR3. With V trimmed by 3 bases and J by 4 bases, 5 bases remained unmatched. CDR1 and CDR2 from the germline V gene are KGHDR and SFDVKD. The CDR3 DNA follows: TGTGCCACCAGTGATCCGGGACAGGGGCTATACAATGAGCAGTTCTTC. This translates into CATSDPGQGLYNEQFF.

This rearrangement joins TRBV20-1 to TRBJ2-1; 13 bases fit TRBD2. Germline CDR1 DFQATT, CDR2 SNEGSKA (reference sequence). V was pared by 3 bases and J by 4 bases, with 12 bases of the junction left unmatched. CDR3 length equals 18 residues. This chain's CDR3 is CSASPRPGLAGKYNEQFF. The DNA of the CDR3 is TGCAGTGCTAGTCCGAGGCCGGGACTAGCGGGAAAATACAATGAGCAGTTCTTC.

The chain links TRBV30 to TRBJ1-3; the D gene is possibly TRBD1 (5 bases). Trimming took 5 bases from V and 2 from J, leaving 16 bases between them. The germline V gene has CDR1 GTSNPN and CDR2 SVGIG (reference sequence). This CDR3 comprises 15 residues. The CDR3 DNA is TGTGCCTGGTCCTTTTACGGGGGGACTGGAAACACCATATATTTT. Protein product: CAWSFYGGTGNTIYF.

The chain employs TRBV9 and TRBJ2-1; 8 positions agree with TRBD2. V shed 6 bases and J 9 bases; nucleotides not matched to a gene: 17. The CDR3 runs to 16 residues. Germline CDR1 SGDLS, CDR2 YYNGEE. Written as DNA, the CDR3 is TGTGCCAGCAAACCGAGGACTAGCCACGAGCCCGGTGAGCAGTTCTTC. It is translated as CASKPRTSHEPGEQFF.

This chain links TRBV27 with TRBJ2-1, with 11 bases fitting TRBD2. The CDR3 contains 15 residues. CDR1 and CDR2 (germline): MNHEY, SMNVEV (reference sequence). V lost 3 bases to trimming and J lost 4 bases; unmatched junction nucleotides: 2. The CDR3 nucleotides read TGTGCCAGCAGTTTCTTAGCGGGAGGGTACAATGAGCAGTTCTTC. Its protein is CASSFLAGGYNEQFF.

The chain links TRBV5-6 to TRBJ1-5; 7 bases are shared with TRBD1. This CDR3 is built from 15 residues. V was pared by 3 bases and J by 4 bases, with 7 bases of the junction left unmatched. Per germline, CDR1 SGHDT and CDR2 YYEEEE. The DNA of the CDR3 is TGTGCCAGCAGCTCTCAGGGGGGTTATAATCAGCCCCAGCATTTT. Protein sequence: CASSSQGGYNQPQHF. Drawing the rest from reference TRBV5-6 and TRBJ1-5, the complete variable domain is DAGVTQSPTHLIKTRGQQVTLRCSPKSGHDTVSWYQQALGQGPQFIFQYYEEEERQRGNFPDRFSGHQFPNYSSELNVNALLLGDSALYLCASSSQGGYNQPQHFGDGTRLSIL.

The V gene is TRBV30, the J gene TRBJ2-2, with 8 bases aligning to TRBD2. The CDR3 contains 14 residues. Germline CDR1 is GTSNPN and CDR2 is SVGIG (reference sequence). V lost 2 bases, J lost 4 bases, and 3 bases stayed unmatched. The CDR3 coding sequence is TGTGCCTGGAGTACAGCGGGAGCCACCGGGGAGCTGTTTTTT. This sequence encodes CAWSTAGATGELFF.

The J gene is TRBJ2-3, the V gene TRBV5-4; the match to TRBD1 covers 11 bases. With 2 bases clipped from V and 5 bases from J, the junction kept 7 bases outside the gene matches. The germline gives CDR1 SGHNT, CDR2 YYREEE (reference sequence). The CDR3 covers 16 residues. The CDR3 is CASSFGQGALGDTQYF. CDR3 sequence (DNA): TGTGCCAGCAGCTTTGGACAGGGGGCTTTGGGAGATACGCAGTATTTT. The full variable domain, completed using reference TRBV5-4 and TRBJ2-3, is ETGVTQSPTHLIKTRGQQVTLRCSSQSGHNTVSWYQQALGQGPQFIFQYYREEENGRGNFPPRFSGLQFPNYSSELNVNALELDDSALYLCASSFGQGALGDTQYFGPGTRLTVL.

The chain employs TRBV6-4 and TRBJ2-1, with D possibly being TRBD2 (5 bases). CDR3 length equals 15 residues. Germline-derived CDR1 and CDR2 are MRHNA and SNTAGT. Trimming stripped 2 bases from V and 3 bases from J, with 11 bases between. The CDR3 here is CASSDGNSDYNEQFF. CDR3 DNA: TGTGCCAGCAGTGACGGAAATAGCGACTACAATGAGCAGTTCTTC.

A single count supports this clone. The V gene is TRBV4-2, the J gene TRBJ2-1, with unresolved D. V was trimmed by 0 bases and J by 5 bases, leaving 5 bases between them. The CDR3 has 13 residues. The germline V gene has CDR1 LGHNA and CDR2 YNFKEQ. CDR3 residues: CASSQDIHNEQFF. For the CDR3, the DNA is TGTGCCAGCAGCCAAGATATTCACAATGAGCAGTTCTTC.

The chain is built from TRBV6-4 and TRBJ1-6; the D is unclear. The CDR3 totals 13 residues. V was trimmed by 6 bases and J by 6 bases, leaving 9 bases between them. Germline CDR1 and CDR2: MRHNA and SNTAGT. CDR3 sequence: CASRPTGNSPLHF. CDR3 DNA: TGTGCCAGCAGGCCCACGGGTAATTCACCCCTCCACTTT.

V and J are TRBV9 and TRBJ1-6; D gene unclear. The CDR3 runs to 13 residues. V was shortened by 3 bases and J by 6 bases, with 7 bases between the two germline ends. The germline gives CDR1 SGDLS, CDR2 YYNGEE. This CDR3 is CASSASGNSPLHF. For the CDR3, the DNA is TGTGCCAGCAGCGCGAGCGGTAATTCACCCCTCCACTTT.

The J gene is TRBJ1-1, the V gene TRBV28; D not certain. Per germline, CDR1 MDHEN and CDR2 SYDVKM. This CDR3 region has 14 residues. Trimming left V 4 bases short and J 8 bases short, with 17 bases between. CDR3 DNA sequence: TGTGCCAGCAGTTACCAGGTGGCCGTGTTAGAAGCTTTCTTT. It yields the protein CASSYQVAVLEAFF.

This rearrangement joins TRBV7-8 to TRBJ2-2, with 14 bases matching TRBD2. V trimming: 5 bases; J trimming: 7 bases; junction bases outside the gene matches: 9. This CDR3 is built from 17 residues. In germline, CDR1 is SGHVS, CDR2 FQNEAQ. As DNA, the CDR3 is TGTGCCAGCAGCCTCCACAGGACTAGCGGGAGGTTCGGGGAGCTGTTTTTT. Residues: CASSLHRTSGRFGELFF.

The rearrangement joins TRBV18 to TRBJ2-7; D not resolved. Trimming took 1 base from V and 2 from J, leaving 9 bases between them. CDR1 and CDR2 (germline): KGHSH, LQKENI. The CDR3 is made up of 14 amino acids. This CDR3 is CASSPLAQTYEQYF. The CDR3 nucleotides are TGTGCCAGCTCACCACTAGCCCAAACCTACGAGCAGTACTTC.

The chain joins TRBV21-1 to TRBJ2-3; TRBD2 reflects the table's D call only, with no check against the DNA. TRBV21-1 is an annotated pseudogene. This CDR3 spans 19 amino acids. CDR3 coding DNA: TGTGCCAGCAGCATACAACCCTATCAGCGCGGGCTGACCACAGATACGCAGTATTTT. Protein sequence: CASSIQPYQRGLTTDTQYF.

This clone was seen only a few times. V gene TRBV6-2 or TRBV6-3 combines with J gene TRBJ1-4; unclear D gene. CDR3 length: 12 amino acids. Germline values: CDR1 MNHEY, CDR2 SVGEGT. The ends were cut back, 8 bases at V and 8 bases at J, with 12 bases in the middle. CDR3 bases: TGTGCCAGCGGCCAGACGGGAGAAAAACTGTTTTTT. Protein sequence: CASGQTGEKLFF.

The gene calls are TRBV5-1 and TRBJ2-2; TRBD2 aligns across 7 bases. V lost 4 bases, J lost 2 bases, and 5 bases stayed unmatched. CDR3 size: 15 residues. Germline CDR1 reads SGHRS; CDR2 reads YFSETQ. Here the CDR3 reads CASSPSTSNTGELFF. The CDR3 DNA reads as TGCGCCAGCAGCCCGTCGACTAGCAACACCGGGGAGCTGTTTTTT.

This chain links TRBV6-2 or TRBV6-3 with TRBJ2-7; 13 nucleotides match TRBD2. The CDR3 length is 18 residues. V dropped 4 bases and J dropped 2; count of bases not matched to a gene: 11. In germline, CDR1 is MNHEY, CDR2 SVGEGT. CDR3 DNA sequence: TGTGCCAGCAGTTTGACGGGACTAGCGGGATTTTTTCCCTACGAGCAGTACTTC. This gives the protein CASSLTGLAGFFPYEQYF.

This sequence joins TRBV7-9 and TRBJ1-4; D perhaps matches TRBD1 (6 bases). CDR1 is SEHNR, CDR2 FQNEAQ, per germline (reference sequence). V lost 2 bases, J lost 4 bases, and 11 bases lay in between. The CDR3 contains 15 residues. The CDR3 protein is CASSLIPQGNEKLFF. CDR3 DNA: TGTGCCAGCAGCTTAATCCCACAGGGTAATGAAAAACTGTTTTTT.

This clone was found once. CDR3 sequence: CATRGRRGNEKLFF. In nucleotides, the CDR3 is TGTGCCACCAGGGGGCGGCGGGGCAATGAAAAACTGTTTTTT. The V and J genes are TRBV15 and TRBJ1-4, with D possibly being TRBD1 (5 bases). From germline, CDR1 is LNHNV and CDR2 YYDKDF (reference sequence). V dropped 6 bases and J dropped 5 bases, with 13 bases sitting between them. The CDR3 extends over 14 amino acids.

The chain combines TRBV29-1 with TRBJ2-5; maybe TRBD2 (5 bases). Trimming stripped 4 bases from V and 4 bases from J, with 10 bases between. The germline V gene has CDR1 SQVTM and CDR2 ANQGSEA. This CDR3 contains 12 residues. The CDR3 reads CSVGESGETQYF. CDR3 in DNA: TGCAGCGTTGGGGAGTCGGGAGAGACCCAGTACTTC.

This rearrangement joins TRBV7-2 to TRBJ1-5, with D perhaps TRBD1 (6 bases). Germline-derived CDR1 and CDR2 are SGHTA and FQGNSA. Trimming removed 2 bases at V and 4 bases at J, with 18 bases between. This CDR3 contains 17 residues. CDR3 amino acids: CASSLNAWEGTNQPQHF. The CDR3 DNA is TGTGCCAGCAGCTTAAACGCTTGGGAGGGGACAAATCAGCCCCAGCATTTT.

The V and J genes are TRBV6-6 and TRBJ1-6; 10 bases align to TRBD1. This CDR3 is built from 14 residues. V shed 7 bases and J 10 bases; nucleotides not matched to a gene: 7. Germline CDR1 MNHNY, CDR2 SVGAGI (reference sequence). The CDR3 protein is CASIRQGASSPLHF. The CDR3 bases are TGTGCCAGCATAAGACAGGGGGCCTCGTCACCCCTCCACTTT.